Listed here are 13 T cell receptor beta chains from one sample, sequenced in a study of blood T cell repertoires in COVID-19. Only in-frame clones appear in the TCRdb table, and some are missing; sequencing was by immunoSEQ multiplex PCR. The sample has about 240,000 clones; approximately 78% are singletons. The sequenced sample was peripheral blood. The receptors come from a woman aged 60-75 years with active or convalescent COVID-19.

V gene TRBV2 combines with J gene TRBJ2-1; no clear D. This CDR3 spans 16 amino acids. Germline V gives CDR1 SNHLY, CDR2 FYNNEI. V lost 0 bases, J lost 0 bases, and 9 bases lay in between. CDR3 protein: CASSEALPSSYNEQFF. The DNA of the CDR3 is TGTGCCAGCAGTGAAGCGCTTCCGAGCTCCTACAATGAGCAGTTCTTC.

The chain couples TRBV5-4 to TRBJ2-3; TRBD1 matches 9 bases. Germline loops: CDR1 SGHNT, CDR2 YYREEE (reference sequence). V dropped 2 bases and J dropped 4; count of bases not matched to a gene: 2. The CDR3 is 14 amino acids. CDR3 sequence reads: CASSFRTGADTQYF. CDR3 nucleotide sequence: TGTGCCAGCAGCTTTAGGACAGGGGCAGATACGCAGTATTTT.

The rearrangement links TRBV7-2 to TRBJ2-1; 10 bases align to TRBD1. Germline V lookup: CDR1 SGHTA, CDR2 FQGNSA. J gave up 6 bases and V 0 bases, and 2 bases lay outside the gene matches. The length of the CDR3 is 15 residues. CDR3 nucleotides: TGTGCCAGCAGCTTAGCCGGGACAGGGGTCAATGAGCAGTTCTTC. Translation gives CASSLAGTGVNEQFF.

This chain joins TRBV7-2 and TRBJ2-1, with 7 bases fitting TRBD2. CDR3 length equals 15 residues. CDR1 is SGHTA and CDR2 is FQGNSA in the germline V gene. Trimming at V came to 1 base and at J to 9 bases, leaving 9 bases not matched to a gene. The CDR3 sequence is CASSLVAREGGEQFF. The CDR3 DNA reads as TGTGCCAGCAGCTTAGTTGCCAGGGAGGGAGGTGAGCAGTTCTTC. The variable domain in full, with the rest retrieved from reference TRBV7-2 and TRBJ2-1, is GAGVSQSPSNKVTEKGKDVELRCDPISGHTALYWYRQSLGQGLEFLIYFQGNSAPDKSGLPSDRFSAERTGGSVSTLTIQRTQQEDSAVYLCASSLVAREGGEQFFGPGTRLTVL.

The V gene is TRBV7-2, the J gene TRBJ2-1; D unclear. Germline CDR1 and CDR2: SGHTA and FQGNSA. There are 15 residues in the CDR3. Between the trimmed V and J ends, which lost 2 bases and 4 bases, there was a span of 12 bases. CDR3 bases: TGTGCCAGCAGCTTAATGGTGCGAGTTTACAATGAGCAGTTCTTC. This sequence encodes CASSLMVRVYNEQFF. Supplemented by reference TRBV7-2 and TRBJ2-1, the full variable domain reads GAGVSQSPSNKVTEKGKDVELRCDPISGHTALYWYRQSLGQGLEFLIYFQGNSAPDKSGLPSDRFSAERTGGSVSTLTIQRTQQEDSAVYLCASSLMVRVYNEQFFGPGTRLTVL.

The chain employs TRBV9 and TRBJ1-2; D is uncertain. CDR1 is SGDLS, CDR2 YYNGEE, per germline. This CDR3 comprises 15 residues. V lost 0 bases, J lost 0 bases, and 9 bases lay in between. The CDR3 region is CASSVAGRPNYGYTF. The CDR3 bases are TGTGCCAGCAGCGTAGCGGGGAGACCTAACTATGGCTACACCTTC.

This chain links TRBV6-6 with TRBJ2-3; 10 nucleotides match TRBD2. V lost 5 bases to trimming and J lost 5 bases; unmatched junction nucleotides: 7. CDR1 and CDR2 (germline): MNHNY, SVGAGI (reference sequence). The length of the CDR3 is 15 residues. CDR3 in DNA: TGTGCCAGCAGTCCTAGCGGGGGCCCGGGAGATACGCAGTATTTT. It specifies CASSPSGGPGDTQYF.

This chain joins TRBV15 and TRBJ2-5; weak D call: TRBD1 (6 bases). Germline V gene data show CDR1 as LNHNV and CDR2 as YYDKDF (reference sequence). The CDR3 has 17 amino acids. V lost 2 bases and J lost 5, with 21 bases in between. This chain's CDR3 is CATSRNRDIRPGETQYF. The DNA of the CDR3 is TGTGCCACCAGCAGAAACCGGGACATTAGACCGGGGGAGACCCAGTACTTC.

This chain's CDR3 is CASSILGRAFF. CDR3 nucleotides: TGTGCCAGCAGTATCCTGGGCAGGGCTTTCTTT. The rearrangement joins TRBV2 to TRBJ1-1; D unclear. The CDR3 length is 11 residues. V was clipped by 5 bases and J by 11 bases, with 12 bases between them. Germline CDR1 and CDR2: SNHLY and FYNNEI.

The genes are TRBV30 and TRBJ2-7, with a possible D match to TRBD1 (6 bases). The V gene lost 3 bases and the J gene lost 8 bases, with 14 bases spanning the gap. The CDR3 has 12 amino acids. CDR1 and CDR2 (germline): GTSNPN, SVGIG (reference sequence). The chain's CDR3 is CAWSAGTSQQYF. CDR3 nucleotides: TGTGCCTGGAGCGCCGGGACATCCCAGCAGTACTTC.

The rearrangement uses TRBV7-2 and TRBJ2-1; 8 nucleotides line up with TRBD1. CDR1 is SGHTA, CDR2 FQGNSA, per germline. With V trimmed by 5 bases and J by 7 bases, 7 bases remained unmatched. The CDR3 is made up of 14 amino acids. CDR3 sequence: CASSPDRAKNEQFF. Written as DNA, the CDR3 is TGTGCCAGCAGCCCGGACAGGGCTAAGAATGAGCAGTTCTTC.

The rearrangement joins TRBV19 to TRBJ2-3; perhaps TRBD1 as D (5 bases). Trimming took off 3 bases at V and 4 bases at J, with 14 bases between the two ends. Germline CDR1 LNHDA, CDR2 SQIVND (reference sequence). There are 15 residues in the CDR3. The CDR3 here is CASSIGQGGPDTQYF. CDR3 in DNA: TGTGCCAGTAGTATCGGGCAGGGTGGTCCAGATACGCAGTATTTT.

The rearrangement links TRBV28 to TRBJ1-1; a possible D gene is TRBD1 (6 bases). The V gene lost 6 bases and the J gene lost 1 base, with 9 bases spanning the gap. CDR3 size: 13 residues. Germline V gives CDR1 MDHEN, CDR2 SYDVKM. CDR3 sequence reads: CASSGTPNTEAFF. The CDR3 DNA reads TGTGCCAGCAGCGGGACACCGAACACTGAAGCTTTCTTT.